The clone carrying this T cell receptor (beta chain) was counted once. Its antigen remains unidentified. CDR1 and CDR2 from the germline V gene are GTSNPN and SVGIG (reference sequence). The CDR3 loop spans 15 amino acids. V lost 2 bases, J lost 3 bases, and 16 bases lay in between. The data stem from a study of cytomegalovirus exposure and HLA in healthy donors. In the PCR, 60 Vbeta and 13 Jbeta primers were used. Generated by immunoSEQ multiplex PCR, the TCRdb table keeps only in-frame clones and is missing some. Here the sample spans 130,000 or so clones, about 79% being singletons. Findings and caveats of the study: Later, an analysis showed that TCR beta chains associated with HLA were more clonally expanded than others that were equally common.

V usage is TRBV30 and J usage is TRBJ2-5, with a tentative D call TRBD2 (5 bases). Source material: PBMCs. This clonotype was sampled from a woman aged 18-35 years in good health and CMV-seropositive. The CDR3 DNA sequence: TGTGCCTGGAGTTCTTCGAACCCGGGGAAAGAGACCCAGTACTTC. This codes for CAWSSSNPGKETQYF.